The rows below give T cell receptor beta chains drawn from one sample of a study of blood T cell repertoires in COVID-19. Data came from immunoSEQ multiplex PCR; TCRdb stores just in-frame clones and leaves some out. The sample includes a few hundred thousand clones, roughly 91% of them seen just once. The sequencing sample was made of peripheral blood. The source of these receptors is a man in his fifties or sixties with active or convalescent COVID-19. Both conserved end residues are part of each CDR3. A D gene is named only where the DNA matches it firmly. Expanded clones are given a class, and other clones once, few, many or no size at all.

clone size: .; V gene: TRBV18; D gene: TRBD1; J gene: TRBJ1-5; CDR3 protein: CASSPGQGAGQPQHF; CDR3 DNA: TGTGCCAGCTCACCAGGCCAGGGGGCGGGGCAGCCCCAGCATTTT
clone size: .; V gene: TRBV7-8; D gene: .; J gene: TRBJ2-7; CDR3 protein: CASSLVSLSSYEQYF; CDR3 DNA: TGTGCCAGCAGCTTAGTAAGCCTGAGCTCCTACGAGCAGTACTTC
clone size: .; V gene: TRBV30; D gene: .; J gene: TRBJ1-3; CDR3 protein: CAWTGPGNTIYF; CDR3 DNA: TGTGCCTGGACAGGGCCCGGAAACACCATATATTTT
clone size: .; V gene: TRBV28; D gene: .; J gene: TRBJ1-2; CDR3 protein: CASSLGGVKNYGYTF; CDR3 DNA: TGTGCCAGCAGTTTGGGAGGGGTGAAGAACTATGGCTACACCTTC
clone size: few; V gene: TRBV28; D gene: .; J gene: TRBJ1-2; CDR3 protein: CASSEGENYGYTF; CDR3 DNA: TGTGCCAGCAGTGAGGGGGAAAACTATGGCTACACCTTC
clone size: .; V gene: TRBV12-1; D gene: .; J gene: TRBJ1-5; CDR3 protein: CASSPRASEDYSNQPQHF; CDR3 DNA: TGTGCCAGCAGCCCCCGGGCGAGCGAAGACTATAGCAATCAGCCCCAGCATTTT
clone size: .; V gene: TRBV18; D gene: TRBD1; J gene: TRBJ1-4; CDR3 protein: CASSPRTGRGEKLFF; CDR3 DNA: TGTGCCAGCTCACCACGGACAGGGCGGGGTGAAAAACTGTTTTTT
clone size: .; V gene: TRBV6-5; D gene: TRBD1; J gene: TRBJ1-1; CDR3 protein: CASSYGQGVAEAFF; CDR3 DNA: TGTGCCAGCAGTTACGGACAGGGGGTGGCTGAAGCTTTCTTT
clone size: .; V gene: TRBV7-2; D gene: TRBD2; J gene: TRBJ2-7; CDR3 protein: CASSLGRGGYEQYF; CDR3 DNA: TGTGCCAGCAGCTTAGGCCGGGGGGGCTACGAGCAGTACTTC
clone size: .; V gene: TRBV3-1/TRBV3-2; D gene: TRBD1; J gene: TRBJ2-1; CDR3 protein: CASSQVLPGQGWLERQFF; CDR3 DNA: TGTGCCAGCAGCCAAGTACTTCCGGGACAGGGGTGGTTAGAACGGCAGTTCTTC
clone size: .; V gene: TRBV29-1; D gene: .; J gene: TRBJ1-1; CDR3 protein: CSVAGVEAGTEAFF; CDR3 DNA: TGCAGCGTAGCCGGGGTAGAGGCAGGCACTGAAGCTTTCTTT
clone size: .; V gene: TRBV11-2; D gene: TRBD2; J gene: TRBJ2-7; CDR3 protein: CASSPWLAGGEQYF; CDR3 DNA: TGTGCCAGCAGCCCTTGGCTAGCGGGAGGGGAGCAGTACTTC
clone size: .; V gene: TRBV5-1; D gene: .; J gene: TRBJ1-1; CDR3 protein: CASSLDIGNTEAFF; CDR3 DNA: TGCGCCAGCAGCTTGGATATCGGGAACACTGAAGCTTTCTTT
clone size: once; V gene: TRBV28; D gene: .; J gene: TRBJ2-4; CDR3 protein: CASTPWGDVRNIQYF; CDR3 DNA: TGTGCCAGCACCCCTTGGGGGGATGTTAGAAACATTCAGTACTTC
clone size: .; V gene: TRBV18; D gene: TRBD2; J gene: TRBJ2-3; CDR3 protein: CASSSRGLAGGPFTDTQYF; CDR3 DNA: TGTGCCAGCTCATCCAGAGGACTAGCGGGGGGCCCCTTCACAGATACGCAGTATTTT
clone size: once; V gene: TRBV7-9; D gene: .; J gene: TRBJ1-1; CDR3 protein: CASSLGGLDTEAFF; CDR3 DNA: TGTGCCAGCAGCTTGGGGGGGCTGGACACTGAAGCTTTCTTT
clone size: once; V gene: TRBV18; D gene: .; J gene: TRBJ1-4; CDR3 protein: CASSPPAGTNEKLFF; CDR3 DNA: TGTGCCAGCTCACCACCTGCGGGGACTAATGAAAAACTGTTTTTT
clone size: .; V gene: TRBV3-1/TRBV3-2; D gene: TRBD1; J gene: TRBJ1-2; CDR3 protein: CASSLLGDRDLDGYTF; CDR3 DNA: TGTGCCAGCAGCCTATTGGGAGACAGGGATCTGGATGGCTACACCTTC
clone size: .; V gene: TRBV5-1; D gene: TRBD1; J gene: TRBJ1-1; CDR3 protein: CASSLETYRGNTEAFF; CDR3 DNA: TGCGCCAGCAGCTTAGAGACATACAGGGGGAACACTGAAGCTTTCTTT
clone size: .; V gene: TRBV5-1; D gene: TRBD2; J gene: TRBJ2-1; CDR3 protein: CASSIGAGGPHNEQFF; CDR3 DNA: TGCGCCAGCAGCATCGGAGCGGGGGGGCCCCACAATGAGCAGTTCTTC
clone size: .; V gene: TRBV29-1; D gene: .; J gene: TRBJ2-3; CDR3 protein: CSVGVVRSADTQYF; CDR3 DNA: TGCAGCGTTGGGGTCGTACGGAGCGCAGATACGCAGTATTTT
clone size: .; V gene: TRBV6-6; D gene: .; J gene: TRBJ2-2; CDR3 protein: CASKWTGTGELFF; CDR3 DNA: TGTGCCAGCAAATGGACGGGAACCGGGGAGCTGTTTTTT
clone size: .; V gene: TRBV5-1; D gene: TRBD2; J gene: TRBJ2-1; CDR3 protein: CASSLGAGLAENEQFF; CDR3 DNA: TGCGCCAGCAGCTTGGGGGCCGGACTAGCAGAAAATGAGCAGTTCTTC
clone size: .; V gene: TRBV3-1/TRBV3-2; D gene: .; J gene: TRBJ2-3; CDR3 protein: CASSHRNRDTQYF; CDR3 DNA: TGTGCCAGCAGCCACCGAAACAGGGATACGCAGTATTTT
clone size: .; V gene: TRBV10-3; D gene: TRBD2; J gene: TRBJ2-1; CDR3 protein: CAIKRAGGPYNEQFF; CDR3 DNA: TGTGCCATCAAGAGAGCGGGAGGGCCATACAATGAGCAGTTCTTC
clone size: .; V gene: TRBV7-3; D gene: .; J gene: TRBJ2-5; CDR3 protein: CASSVTSGVGETQYF; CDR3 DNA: TGTGCCAGCAGCGTCACATCGGGGGTAGGGGAGACCCAGTACTTC
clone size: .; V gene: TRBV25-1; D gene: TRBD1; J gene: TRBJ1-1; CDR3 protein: CASGQTGVNTEAFF; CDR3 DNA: TGTGCCAGCGGACAGACAGGGGTGAACACTGAAGCTTTCTTT
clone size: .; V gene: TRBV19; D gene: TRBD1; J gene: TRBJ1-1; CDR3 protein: CASSIGQGAMNTEAFF; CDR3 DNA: TGTGCCAGTAGTATAGGGCAGGGGGCGATGAACACTGAAGCTTTCTTT
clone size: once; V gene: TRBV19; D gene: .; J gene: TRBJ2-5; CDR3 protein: CASSMGGRETQYF; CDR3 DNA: TGTGCCAGTAGTATGGGGGGGCGAGAGACCCAGTACTTC
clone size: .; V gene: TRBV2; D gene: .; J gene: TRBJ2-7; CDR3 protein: CASRTDAKEQYF; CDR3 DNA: TGTGCCAGCAGGACTGACGCCAAGGAGCAGTACTTC
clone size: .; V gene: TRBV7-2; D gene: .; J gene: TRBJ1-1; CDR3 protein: CASSPNYFMNTEAFF; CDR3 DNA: TGTGCCAGCAGCCCAAACTACTTTATGAACACTGAAGCTTTCTTT
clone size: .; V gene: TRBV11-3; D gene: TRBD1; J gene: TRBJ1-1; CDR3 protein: CASSKQGSTEAFF; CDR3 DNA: TGTGCCAGCAGCAAACAGGGGAGCACTGAAGCTTTCTTT
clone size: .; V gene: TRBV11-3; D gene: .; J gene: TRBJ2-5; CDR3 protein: CASSARTDQETQYF; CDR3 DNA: TGTGCCAGCAGCGCTAGGACAGACCAAGAGACCCAGTACTTC
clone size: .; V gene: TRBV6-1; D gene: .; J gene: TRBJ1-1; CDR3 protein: CASSLAPRITEAFF; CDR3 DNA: TGTGCCAGCAGTTTAGCGCCGAGGATAACTGAAGCTTTCTTT
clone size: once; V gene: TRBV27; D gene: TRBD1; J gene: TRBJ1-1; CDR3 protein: CASSPNRGEDEAFF; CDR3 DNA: TGTGCCAGCAGTCCGAACAGGGGAGAGGATGAAGCTTTCTTT
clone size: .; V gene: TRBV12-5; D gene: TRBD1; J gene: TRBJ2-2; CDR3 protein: CASGQGQGVGTGELFF; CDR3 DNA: TGTGCTAGTGGCCAAGGACAGGGGGTCGGCACCGGGGAGCTGTTTTTT
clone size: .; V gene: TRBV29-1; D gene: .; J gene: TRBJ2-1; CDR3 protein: CSVVGGTYNEQFF; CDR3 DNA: TGCAGCGTTGTAGGCGGGACCTACAATGAGCAGTTCTTC
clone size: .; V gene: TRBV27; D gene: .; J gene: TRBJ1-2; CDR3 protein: CASSFSSGANYGYTF; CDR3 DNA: TGTGCCAGCAGTTTCTCTTCGGGAGCTAACTATGGCTACACCTTC
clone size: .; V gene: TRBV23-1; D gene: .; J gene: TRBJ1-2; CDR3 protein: CASTPSGPNYGYTF; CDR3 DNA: TGCGCCAGCACCCCGTCTGGCCCGAACTATGGCTACACCTTC
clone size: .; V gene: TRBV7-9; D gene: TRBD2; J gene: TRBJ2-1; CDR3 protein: CASSFAGTSGGKQFF; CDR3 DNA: TGTGCCAGCAGCTTCGCCGGGACTAGCGGTGGAAAGCAGTTCTTC
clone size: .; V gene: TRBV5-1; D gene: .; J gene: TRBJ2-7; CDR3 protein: CASSLAPGIEQYF; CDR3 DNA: TGCGCCAGCAGCTTGGCCCCGGGGATCGAGCAGTACTTC
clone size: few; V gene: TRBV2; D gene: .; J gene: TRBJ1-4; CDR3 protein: CASSLGAGSIEKLFF; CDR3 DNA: TGTGCCAGCTCCCTTGGGGCAGGGTCAATTGAAAAACTGTTTTTT